Following are 11 T cell receptor beta chains from one sample sequenced in a study of persistence of HIV-infected CD4 T cells. An overlapping HIV-1 Gag peptide pool stimulated these cells at roughly 0.97 ug/peptide/mL. CD40L-negative CD69-negative CD45RO-high memory CD4+ T cells were sorted as populations depleted of antigen-responding cells. This was the immunoSEQ version 4 assay in survey mode. The table came from immunoSEQ multiplex PCR; TCRdb's copy has only in-frame clones and leaves some out. This sample has about 35,000 clones, with about 83% found just once. These receptors' targets are unknown. The sequenced sample was cultured CD4+ T cells from PBMCs, obtained from a patient who received antiretroviral therapy. These receptors were collected from an adult with HIV. The donor label of this sample is uncertain.

V and J are TRBV6-5 and TRBJ2-7, with a weak D call TRBD1 (5 bases). The V end was cut by 3 bases, the J end by 4 bases, with 7 bases between. The CDR3 covers 12 residues. CDR1 MNHEY and CDR2 SVGAGI come from the germline V gene. This CDR3 reads CASSYRGYEQYF. Written as DNA, the CDR3 is TGTGCCAGCAGTTATAGGGGTTACGAGCAGTACTTC.

This clone was counted once. The chain employs TRBV4-1 and TRBJ2-7, with 7 nucleotides matching TRBD1. V lost 4 bases and J lost 2; bases outside the gene matches: 5. Germline V CDR1 and CDR2: MGHRA, YSYEKL. CDR3 length: 14 amino acids. The CDR3 protein is CASSPRDRAYEQYF. In DNA, the CDR3 is TGCGCCAGCAGCCCCCGAGACAGGGCCTACGAGCAGTACTTC.

The chain is built from TRBV12-5 and TRBJ2-7; possible D gene TRBD1, 5 bases. This CDR3 region has 17 residues. V dropped 7 bases and J dropped 3 bases, with 25 bases sitting between them. Looked up from germline, CDR1 is LGHNT and CDR2 is FRNRAP. CDR3 nucleotides: TGTGCTAGTGCCCCCCAAACGGGCACAGGATCACACTACGAGCAGTACTTC. The encoded protein is CASAPQTGTGSHYEQYF.

This chain uses TRBV7-3 with TRBJ2-3; D possibly matches TRBD1 or TRBD2 (6 bases each). The CDR3 has 14 residues. Germline CDR1 and CDR2: SGHTA and FQGTGA. Trimming removed 5 bases from V and 6 bases from J, with 15 bases in between. As DNA, the CDR3 is TGTGCCAGCAGCAGGGGGGACACAAGGGATACGCAGTATTTT. Encoded protein: CASSRGDTRDTQYF.

CDR3: CASGTPYMSPLHF. For the CDR3, the DNA is TGTGCCAGCGGGACACCGTATATGTCACCCCTCCACTTT. The gene calls are TRBV2 and TRBJ1-6; maybe TRBD1 (6 bases). Germline V gene data show CDR1 as SNHLY and CDR2 as FYNNEI. The V end was cut by 8 bases, the J end by 10 bases, with 15 bases between. There are 13 residues in the CDR3.

This clone occurred a few times. V gene TRBV7-9 combines with J gene TRBJ1-2, with 7 bases matching TRBD1. With V trimmed by 3 bases and J by 6 bases, 4 bases remained unmatched. Germline CDR1 SEHNR, CDR2 FQNEAQ (reference sequence). This CDR3 region has 13 residues. The CDR3 nucleotides are TGTGCCAGCAGCTTTGAGGGGGCGCATGGCTACACCTTC. Translated, it gives CASSFEGAHGYTF.

V is TRBV6-5 and J is TRBJ2-1; 7 bases map to TRBD2. The CDR3 length is 14 residues. V lost 7 bases and J lost 2; bases outside the gene matches: 5. The germline V gene encodes CDR1 MNHEY and CDR2 SVGAGI. The CDR3 here is CASTQAGTYNEQFF. For the CDR3, the DNA is TGTGCCAGCACCCAAGCGGGGACCTACAATGAGCAGTTCTTC.

J is TRBJ1-1 and V is TRBV6-6, with D tentatively TRBD1 (6 bases). This CDR3 contains 16 residues. The V and J ends lost 6 bases and 1 base respectively, with 18 bases between them. CDR1 and CDR2 (germline): MNHNY, SVGAGI (reference sequence). CDR3 sequence: CASSPGAGGTNTEAFF. DNA of the CDR3: TGTGCCAGCAGCCCAGGGGCAGGCGGGACGAACACTGAAGCTTTCTTT.

V is TRBV6-5 and J is TRBJ1-6; no definite D call. V was trimmed by 2 bases and J by 6 bases, leaving 5 bases between them. This CDR3 comprises 13 residues. Germline CDR1 is MNHEY and CDR2 is SVGAGI. The CDR3 DNA reads as TGTGCCAGCAGTTACCAAAGTAATTCACCCCTCCACTTT. This translates into CASSYQSNSPLHF.

The chain employs TRBV5-1 and TRBJ2-3; 8 bases fit TRBD2. There are 17 residues in the CDR3. Germline CDR1 reads SGHRS; CDR2 reads YFSETQ. J gave up 1 base and V 0 bases, and 7 bases lay outside the gene matches. DNA of the CDR3: TGCGCCAGCAGCTTGGGCGGGACTAGTAGTCGCACAGATACGCAGTATTTT. Translated: CASSLGGTSSRTDTQYF.

The chain couples TRBV27 to TRBJ2-1, with D perhaps matching TRBD2 (5 bases). This CDR3 is built from 16 residues. The germline gives CDR1 MNHEY, CDR2 SMNVEV (reference sequence). The V and J ends lost 5 bases and 0 bases respectively, with 14 bases between them. The CDR3 loop is CASSREGYSSYNEQFF. CDR3 in DNA: TGTGCCAGCAGTCGCGAGGGATATAGCTCCTACAATGAGCAGTTCTTC.